A selection of T cell receptor beta chains follows, all from one sample in a study of T-cell reconstitution after alpha-beta-depleted transplantation in children. One entry per CDR3 protein, called by TCRdb with MiXCR from the PCR reads. This sample has some 350,000 distinct CDR3 sequences, with about 17% found just once. The sequencing here drew on PBMCs, mostly from graft donor cells, taken 360 days after TCRalphabeta/CD19-depleted stem cell transplant. The receptor set was obtained from a male patient aged 2-9 years who had a stem cell transplant for acute lymphoblastic leukemia, so the T cells may come from the graft donor. Both conserved end residues are part of each CDR3. A D gene is named only where the DNA matches it firmly. Clone sizes are given selectively: once, few, many, or a class where the clone is expanded.

abundance	v_gene	j_gene	d_gene	CDR3aa	CDR3nt
NA	TRBV28	TRBJ1-3	NA	CASSFSPPSGNTIYF	TGTGCCAGCAGTTTTAGTCCGCCCTCTGGAAACACCATATATTTT
few	TRBV20-1	TRBJ2-6	NA	CSARDGLRSGANVLTF	TGCAGTGCTAGAGATGGCCTGAGGTCTGGGGCCAACGTCCTGACTTTC
few	TRBV3-1	TRBJ1-2	TRBD1	CASSQDLTGSIRDYTF	TGTGCCAGCAGCCAAGACCTGACAGGGAGTATCCGGGATTACACCTTC
once	TRBV6-1	TRBJ2-1	TRBD2	CASRGLGSVANEQFF	TGTGCCAGCAGGGGACTAGGGTCGGTCGCCAATGAGCAGTTCTTC
NA	TRBV27	TRBJ2-2	NA	CASSLISGARGGELFF	TGTGCCAGCAGTTTAATTTCCGGGGCGAGGGGCGGGGAGCTGTTTTTT
few	TRBV15	TRBJ2-7	NA	CATSREWGLDSYEQYF	TGTGCCACCAGCAGAGAATGGGGTCTGGACAGCTACGAGCAGTACTTC
many	TRBV12-3/TRBV12-4	TRBJ2-3	NA	CASSLNTDTQYF	TGTGCCAGCAGTTTGAACACAGATACGCAGTATTTT
NA	TRBV20-1	TRBJ2-2	NA	CSARDGPSWPGELFF	TGCAGTGCTAGAGATGGACCCTCGTGGCCCGGGGAGCTGTTTTTT
NA	TRBV30	TRBJ2-1	TRBD1	CAWSPPRQGGEQFF	TGTGCCTGGAGTCCCCCTCGACAGGGCGGTGAGCAGTTCTTC
NA	TRBV28	TRBJ2-2	NA	CASSFEATKPVSSLNPGELFF	TGTGCCAGCAGTTTTGAGGCCACAAAGCCAGTCTCATCCCTTAACCCCGGGGAGCTGTTTTTT
few	TRBV7-6	TRBJ2-7	TRBD1	CASSLRGQGIYEQYF	TGTGCCAGCAGCTTAAGGGGACAGGGGATCTACGAGCAGTACTTC
few	TRBV12-3/TRBV12-4	TRBJ2-7	TRBD2	CASSFTGGGIEQYF	TGTGCCAGCAGTTTCACGGGGGGTGGGATCGAGCAGTACTTC
few	TRBV28	TRBJ1-1	NA	CASSLSEGGTEAFF	TGTGCCAGCAGTTTGAGTGAGGGGGGCACTGAAGCTTTCTTT
few	TRBV27	TRBJ2-3	NA	CASSFEPNFPGFRGTDTQYF	TGTGCCAGCAGCTTCGAACCTAACTTTCCGGGATTCAGGGGCACAGATACGCAGTATTTT
NA	TRBV20-1	TRBJ2-1	TRBD2	CSALGTSGRGEQFF	TGCAGTGCTCTAGGGACTAGCGGGAGAGGTGAGCAGTTCTTC
NA	TRBV4-2	TRBJ2-3	TRBD2	CASSQGSGRWATDTQYF	TGTGCCAGCAGCCAGGGAAGCGGGAGATGGGCCACAGATACGCAGTATTTT
few	TRBV29-1	TRBJ2-5	NA	CSVEDGQGYQETQYF	TGCAGCGTTGAAGATGGGCAGGGGTACCAAGAGACCCAGTACTTC
many	TRBV5-1	TRBJ1-2	NA	CASSFGGRGSFYGYTF	TGCGCCAGCAGCTTCGGGGGGAGAGGCTCCTTCTATGGCTACACCTTC
NA	TRBV29-1	TRBJ2-7	NA	CSVRGNEQYF	TGCAGCGTTCGGGGAAACGAGCAGTACTTC
few	TRBV20-1	TRBJ1-5	NA	CSARDLGGRGQPQHF	TGCAGTGCTAGAGATCTTGGAGGGAGGGGTCAGCCCCAGCATTTT
few	TRBV15	TRBJ2-2	TRBD2	CATTLGRSAGELFF	TGTGCCACCACCCTCGGGAGGTCGGCCGGGGAGCTGTTTTTT
few	TRBV5-1	TRBJ1-1	NA	CASSSETALNTEAFF	TGCGCCAGCAGCTCGGAGACAGCCCTGAACACTGAAGCTTTCTTT
few	TRBV11-2	TRBJ2-7	NA	CASSLEWNGPYEQYF	TGTGCCAGCAGCTTAGAGTGGAATGGTCCCTACGAGCAGTACTTC
few	TRBV11-2	TRBJ2-7	NA	CASSPLPGSGPYEQYF	TGTGCCAGCAGCCCCCTTCCGGGTAGCGGACCCTACGAGCAGTACTTC
NA	TRBV7-3	TRBJ2-1	TRBD2	CASSLTGAGTCGRIYNEQFF	TGTGCCAGCAGCTTAACGGGTGCCGGGACTTGCGGGAGAATCTACAATGAGCAGTTCTTC
NA	TRBV4-3	TRBJ2-1	TRBD1	CASSHEDRYYNEQFF	TGCGCCAGCAGCCATGAGGACAGGTACTACAATGAGCAGTTCTTC
few	TRBV2	TRBJ2-3	TRBD1	CASSASRETGALTDTQYF	TGTGCCAGCAGCGCTAGTCGGGAGACAGGGGCCCTCACAGATACGCAGTATTTT
many	TRBV12-3/TRBV12-4	TRBJ2-2	TRBD1	CASSFGTVNTGELFF	TGTGCCAGCAGTTTTGGGACAGTCAACACCGGGGAGCTGTTTTTT
many	TRBV25-1	TRBJ2-1	NA	CASSATGSNEQFF	TGTGCCAGCAGTGCAACGGGGTCCAATGAGCAGTTCTTC
few	TRBV12-3/TRBV12-4	TRBJ2-2	NA	CASRFLGLNTGELFF	TGTGCCAGCAGGTTCCTGGGGCTGAACACCGGGGAGCTGTTTTTT
few	TRBV25-1	TRBJ1-3	NA	CASSKSSGVLYF	TGTGCCAGCAGTAAATCCTCAGGGGTCCTATATTTT
NA	TRBV13	TRBJ2-3	TRBD1	CASSSTGDPDRYTQYF	TGTGCCAGCAGCTCTACAGGGGACCCCGATCGCTATACGCAGTATTTT
many	TRBV10-3	TRBJ2-5	TRBD1	CAISSLTGGGETQYF	TGTGCCATCAGCTCACTCACAGGGGGCGGAGAGACCCAGTACTTC
many	TRBV18	TRBJ1-3	NA	CASRDEGNTIYF	TGTGCCAGCCGGGACGAGGGAAACACCATATATTTT
NA	TRBV10-3	TRBJ2-7	NA	CAISERPPLGGSSYEQYF	TGTGCCATCAGTGAGAGACCCCCGCTAGGGGGGAGCTCCTACGAGCAGTACTTC
few	TRBV20-1	TRBJ1-5	TRBD1	CSASEGARGQPQHF	TGCAGTGCTAGCGAGGGGGCACGGGGACAGCCCCAGCATTTT
few	TRBV5-1	TRBJ2-2	NA	CASSGQGRGTGELFF	TGCGCCAGCAGCGGTCAGGGGAGGGGCACCGGGGAGCTGTTTTTT
NA	TRBV11-1	TRBJ1-3	TRBD1	CASSLSAGGYSGNTIYF	TGTGCCAGCAGCTTATCAGCAGGGGGTTACTCTGGAAACACCATATATTTT
NA	TRBV4-1	TRBJ2-1	NA	CASSQATIGRYNEQFF	TGCGCCAGCAGCCAAGCGACTATCGGGAGATACAATGAGCAGTTCTTC
few	TRBV19	TRBJ2-3	TRBD2	CASSLQLAGATDTQYF	TGTGCCAGTAGTCTTCAACTAGCGGGAGCAACAGATACGCAGTATTTT
many	TRBV27	TRBJ2-5	TRBD2	CASSFVPAGVPETQYF	TGTGCCAGCAGTTTCGTCCCAGCGGGAGTCCCTGAGACCCAGTACTTC
many	TRBV12-3/TRBV12-4	TRBJ1-1	NA	CASSWSNTEAFF	TGTGCCAGCAGTTGGTCGAACACTGAAGCTTTCTTT
few	TRBV11-1	TRBJ2-3	TRBD2	CASSYKLLAGGSTDTQYF	TGTGCCAGCAGCTACAAACTTCTTGCGGGGGGTAGCACAGATACGCAGTATTTT
NA	TRBV3-1	TRBJ1-5	NA	CASSQDASNQPQHF	TGTGCCAGCAGCCAAGACGCTAGCAATCAGCCCCAGCATTTT
NA	TRBV6-2/TRBV6-3	TRBJ1-3	NA	CASTPASSGNTIYF	TGTGCCAGCACGCCAGCCAGCTCTGGAAACACCATATATTTT
NA	TRBV28	TRBJ2-3	TRBD2	CASSPLSSGRLDTQYF	TGTGCCAGCAGTCCCTTGAGTAGCGGGAGGCTAGATACGCAGTATTTT
few	TRBV28	TRBJ1-2	TRBD1	CASEPGTAYGYTF	TGTGCCAGCGAACCTGGGACAGCCTATGGCTACACCTTC
few	TRBV3-1	TRBJ2-3	TRBD2	CASSQDYLAGTDTQYF	TGTGCCAGCAGCCAAGATTACCTAGCGGGCACAGATACGCAGTATTTT
NA	TRBV15	TRBJ2-3	NA	CATIKQPSTDTQYF	TGTGCCACCATCAAGCAGCCCAGCACAGATACGCAGTATTTT
few	TRBV12-3/TRBV12-4	TRBJ2-5	NA	CASTRTALQETQYF	TGTGCCAGCACCCGGACAGCCCTCCAAGAGACCCAGTACTTC
NA	TRBV5-1	TRBJ1-2	NA	CASSTIGTSYNGYTF	TGCGCCAGCAGCACTATCGGGACGTCTTACAATGGCTACACCTTC
few	TRBV5-1	TRBJ2-5	TRBD2	CASSLAFSGRGETQYF	TGCGCCAGCAGCTTGGCCTTCAGCGGGAGAGGAGAGACCCAGTACTTC
NA	TRBV20-1	TRBJ2-7	NA	CSARGDGSYEQYF	TGCAGTGCTAGGGGGGACGGCTCCTACGAGCAGTACTTC
few	TRBV5-1	TRBJ2-3	NA	CASSPAGADTQYF	TGCGCCAGCAGCCCGGCAGGGGCGGATACGCAGTATTTT